This T cell receptor (beta chain) was retrieved from a study of Graves' ophthalmopathy and Graves' hyperthyroidism. This clonotype was seen at least ten times. This CDR3 region has 14 residues. Germline V gene data show CDR1 as SGDLS and CDR2 as YYNGEE. Between the trimmed V and J ends, which lost 4 bases and 9 bases, there was a span of 14 bases. As the template, RNA transcripts were used to amplify TCR beta CDR3 regions. An opening RT-PCR round employed HTBI primers and preceded a second-round multiplex PCR. One entry per CDR3 protein results from TCRdb running MiXCR on the multiplex PCR reads. The table includes around 1.1 million distinct CDR3 sequences, about two fifths detected once.

The sequence derives from an adult man with Graves' hyperthyroidism. The sequencing sample was made of peripheral blood or thyroid tissue (not recorded which). The V gene is TRBV9, the J gene TRBJ1-6; D is possibly TRBD1 (5 bases). The CDR3 DNA reads as TGTGCCAGCAGCAGTTCAGGGAAGAGTTCACCCCTCCACTTT. Its translation is CASSSSGKSSPLHF.